A selection of T cell receptor beta chains follows, all from one sample in a study of graft-versus-host responses after intestinal transplantation. Here immunoSEQ multiplex PCR was the method, and the copy in TCRdb shows in-frame clones only, minus some. The table lists some 9,800 clones, roughly 31% of them singletons. Sequenced here: alloreactive CD4+ T cells from a mixed lymphocyte reaction culture, sampled before transplantation. The receptors shown here come from a human patient who was an organ donor for intestinal transplantation. Each CDR3 is given with its conserved first and last residue. The D gene is left open where the match is weak. Clone size is stated in some rows and not others, as once, few, many or a class when expanded.

size: once
D: -
V: TRBV19
J: TRBJ1-5
CDR3: CASTLGQNSNQPQHF
DNA: TGTGCCAGTACCCTGGGGCAAAATAGCAATCAGCCCCAGCATTTT

size: medium-sized
D: -
V: TRBV6-6
J: TRBJ1-2
CDR3: CASSPGLFYGYTF
DNA: TGTGCCAGCAGTCCCGGACTCTTCTATGGCTACACCTTC

size: -
D: -
V: TRBV15
J: TRBJ1-3
CDR3: CATSRETDGNTIYF
DNA: TGTGCCACCAGCAGAGAAACAGATGGAAACACCATATATTTT

size: few
D: -
V: TRBV5-1
J: TRBJ2-5
CDR3: CASSPSEGETQYF
DNA: TGCGCCAGCAGCCCTTCGGAGGGAGAGACCCAGTACTTC

size: -
D: -
V: TRBV10-3
J: TRBJ1-1
CDR3: CAISERLWDTEAFF
DNA: TGTGCCATCAGTGAAAGGCTTTGGGACACTGAAGCTTTCTTT

size: few
D: TRBD1
V: TRBV12-5
J: TRBJ2-2
CDR3: CASGLALTGSGELFF
DNA: TGTGCTAGTGGTTTGGCCTTGACAGGGTCCGGGGAGCTGTTTTTT

size: -
D: -
V: TRBV7-2
J: TRBJ2-7
CDR3: CASSLAPGYEQYF
DNA: TGTGCCAGCAGCTTAGCTCCAGGCTACGAGCAGTACTTC

size: -
D: -
V: TRBV5-1
J: TRBJ2-3
CDR3: CASSLWQGTTDTQYF
DNA: TGCGCCAGCAGCTTGTGGCAGGGGACAACAGATACGCAGTATTTT

size: medium-sized
D: TRBD1
V: TRBV6-6
J: TRBJ2-7
CDR3: CASSYSGDSPYEQYF
DNA: TGTGCCAGCAGTTACTCAGGGGACAGTCCCTACGAGCAGTACTTC

size: few
D: TRBD1
V: TRBV19
J: TRBJ1-1
CDR3: CASSPRTGSKTNTEAFF
DNA: TGTGCCAGTAGTCCCAGGACAGGGAGCAAAACGAACACTGAAGCTTTCTTT

size: few
D: -
V: TRBV7-9
J: TRBJ1-3
CDR3: CASSLGFPGNTIYF
DNA: TGTGCCAGCAGCTTGGGGTTCCCTGGAAACACCATATATTTT

size: -
D: TRBD1
V: TRBV5-1
J: TRBJ1-4
CDR3: CASSYGTDNEKLFF
DNA: TGCGCCAGCAGCTACGGGACAGATAATGAAAAACTGTTTTTT

size: -
D: -
V: TRBV18
J: TRBJ2-5
CDR3: CASSPPGPVSDQETQYF
DNA: TGTGCCAGCTCACCACCGGGGCCTGTGTCGGACCAAGAGACCCAGTACTTC

size: -
D: TRBD2
V: TRBV7-8
J: TRBJ2-7
CDR3: CASSRKLAGAYEQYF
DNA: TGTGCCAGCAGTCGAAAACTAGCGGGGGCCTACGAGCAGTACTTC

size: medium-sized
D: -
V: TRBV7-2
J: TRBJ2-7
CDR3: CASSYTYEQYF
DNA: TGTGCCAGCAGCTACACCTACGAGCAGTACTTC

size: -
D: -
V: TRBV6-5
J: TRBJ1-1
CDR3: CAISSGHMNTEAFF
DNA: TGTGCCATCAGCTCGGGACACATGAACACTGAAGCTTTCTTT

size: -
D: -
V: TRBV9
J: TRBJ1-2
CDR3: CASSPQVSANYGYTF
DNA: TGTGCCAGCAGCCCCCAAGTTTCAGCTAACTATGGCTACACCTTC

size: few
D: -
V: TRBV6-6
J: TRBJ1-5
CDR3: CASSYSDNQPQHF
DNA: TGTGCCAGCAGTTACTCGGACAATCAGCCCCAGCATTTT

size: medium-sized
D: -
V: TRBV5-4
J: TRBJ1-2
CDR3: CASSLGAYGYTF
DNA: TGTGCCAGCAGCTTGGGGGCCTATGGCTACACCTTC

size: few
D: -
V: TRBV5-1
J: TRBJ2-1
CDR3: CASSLEPGSSYNEQFF
DNA: TGCGCCAGCAGCTTGGAACCTGGGAGCTCCTACAATGAGCAGTTCTTC

size: medium-sized
D: TRBD1
V: TRBV10-2
J: TRBJ1-6
CDR3: CASSATTGDNSPLHF
DNA: TGCGCCAGCAGCGCCACGACAGGGGATAATTCACCCCTCCACTTT

size: -
D: -
V: TRBV21-1
J: TRBJ1-3
CDR3: CASRYSMLQHARNTIYF
DNA: TGTGCCAGCAGATATAGCATGCTACAACACGCACGAAACACCATATATTTT

size: -
D: -
V: TRBV6-1
J: TRBJ1-1
CDR3: CASREGINTEAFF
DNA: TGTGCCAGCAGGGAGGGGATTAACACTGAAGCTTTCTTT

size: -
D: -
V: TRBV11-1
J: TRBJ1-1
CDR3: CASTRVLNTEAFF
DNA: TGTGCCAGCACCCGGGTCCTGAACACTGAAGCTTTCTTT

size: few
D: -
V: TRBV30
J: TRBJ1-1
CDR3: CAWSVGQGSGAFF
DNA: TGTGCCTGGAGTGTGGGTCAGGGAAGCGGCGCTTTCTTT